The entry below gives a single TCR beta chain sequence along with its context. Antigen: not known. The PCR was carried out with 60 Vbeta primers and 13 Jbeta primers. The method was immunoSEQ multiplex PCR; TCRdb's version includes in-frame clones alone and lacks a portion of them. The table includes 100,000 to 150,000 clones, approximately 10% detected once. The CDR3 is 15 residues long. The V segment lost 6 bases and the J segment 0 bases; nucleotides outside the gene matches: 8. Germline V gene lookup returns CDR1 MNHEY and CDR2 SVGAGI. The sample originates from a study of cytomegalovirus exposure and HLA in healthy donors. Findings and limits, study-wide: Most TCRs appeared rarely, but some public TCRs recurred in many donors.

The sequenced material came from PBMCs. V gene TRBV6-5 combines with J gene TRBJ2-7; 7 bases align to TRBD2. The receptor was isolated from a woman under 30 in good health and CMV-seropositive. The CDR3 nucleotides read TGTGCCAGCAGGACCGCGGGGGAGAGCTCCTACGAGCAGTACTTC. Translation gives CASRTAGESSYEQYF.